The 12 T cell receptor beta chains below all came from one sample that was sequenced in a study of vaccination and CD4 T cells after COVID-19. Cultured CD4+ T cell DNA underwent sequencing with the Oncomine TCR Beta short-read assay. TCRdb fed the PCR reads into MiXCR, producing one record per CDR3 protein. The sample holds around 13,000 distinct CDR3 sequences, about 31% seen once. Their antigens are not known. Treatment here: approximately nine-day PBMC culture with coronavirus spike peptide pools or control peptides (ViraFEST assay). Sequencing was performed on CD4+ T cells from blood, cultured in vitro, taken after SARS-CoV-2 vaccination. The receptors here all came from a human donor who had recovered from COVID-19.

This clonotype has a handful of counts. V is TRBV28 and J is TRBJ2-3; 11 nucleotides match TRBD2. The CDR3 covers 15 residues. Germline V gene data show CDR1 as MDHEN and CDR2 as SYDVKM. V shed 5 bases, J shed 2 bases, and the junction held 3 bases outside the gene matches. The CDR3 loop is CASSLAGGTTDTQYF. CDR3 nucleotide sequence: TGTGCCAGCAGTCTAGCGGGAGGAACCACAGATACGCAGTATTTT.

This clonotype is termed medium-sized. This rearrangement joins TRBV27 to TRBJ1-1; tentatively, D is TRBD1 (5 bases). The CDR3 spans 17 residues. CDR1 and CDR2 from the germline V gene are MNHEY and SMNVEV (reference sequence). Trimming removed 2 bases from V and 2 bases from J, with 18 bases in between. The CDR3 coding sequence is TGTGCCAGCAGTTTACCCCCAGCCGGGGCCCTAAACACTGAAGCTTTCTTT. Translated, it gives CASSLPPAGALNTEAFF.

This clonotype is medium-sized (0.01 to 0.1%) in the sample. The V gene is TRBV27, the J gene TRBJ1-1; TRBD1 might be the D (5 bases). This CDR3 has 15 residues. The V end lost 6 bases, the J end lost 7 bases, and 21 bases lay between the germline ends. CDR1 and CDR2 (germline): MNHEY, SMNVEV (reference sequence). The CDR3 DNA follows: TGTGCCAGCAGCCAAAGAGGTTGGGGCAGGGTTGAAGCTTTCTTT. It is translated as CASSQRGWGRVEAFF.

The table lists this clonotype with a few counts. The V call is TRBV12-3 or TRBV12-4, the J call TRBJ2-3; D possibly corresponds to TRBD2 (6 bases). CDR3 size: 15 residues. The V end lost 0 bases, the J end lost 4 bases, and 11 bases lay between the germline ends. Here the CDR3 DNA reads TGTGCCAGCAGTTTAGCGGGCCCGGGGGCAGATACGCAGTATTTT. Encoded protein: CASSLAGPGADTQYF.

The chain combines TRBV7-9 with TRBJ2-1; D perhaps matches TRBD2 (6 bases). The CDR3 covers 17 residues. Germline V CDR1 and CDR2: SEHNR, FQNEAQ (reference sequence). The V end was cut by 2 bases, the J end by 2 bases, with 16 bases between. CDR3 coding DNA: TGTGCCAGCAGCTTATGGGCCGGGACTTGGACCTACAATGAGCAGTTCTTC. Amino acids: CASSLWAGTWTYNEQFF. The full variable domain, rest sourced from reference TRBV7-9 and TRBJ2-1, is DTGVSQNPRHKITKRGQNVTFRCDPISEHNRLYWYRQTLGQGPEFLTYFQNEAQLEKSRLLSDRFSAERPKGSFSTLEIQRTEQGDSAMYLCASSLWAGTWTYNEQFFGPGTRLTVL.

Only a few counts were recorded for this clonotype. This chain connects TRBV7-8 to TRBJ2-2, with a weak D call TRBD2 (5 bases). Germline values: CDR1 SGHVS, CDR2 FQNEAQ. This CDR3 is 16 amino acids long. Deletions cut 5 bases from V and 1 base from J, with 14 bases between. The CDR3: CASSQGGALNTGELFF. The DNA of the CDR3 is TGTGCCAGCAGCCAAGGAGGTGCGTTGAACACCGGGGAGCTGTTTTTT.

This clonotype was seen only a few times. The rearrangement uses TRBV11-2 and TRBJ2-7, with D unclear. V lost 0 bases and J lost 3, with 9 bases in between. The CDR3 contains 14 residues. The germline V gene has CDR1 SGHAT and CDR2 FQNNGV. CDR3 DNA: TGTGCCAGCAGCTTAGATCTAAACAGCTACGAGCAGTACTTC. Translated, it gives CASSLDLNSYEQYF.

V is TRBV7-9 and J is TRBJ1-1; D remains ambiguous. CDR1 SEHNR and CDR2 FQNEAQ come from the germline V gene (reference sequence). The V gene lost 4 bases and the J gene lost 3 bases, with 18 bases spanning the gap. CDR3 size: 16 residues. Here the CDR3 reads CASSSGSSARDTEAFF. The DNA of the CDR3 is TGTGCCAGCAGCTCCGGGTCCTCGGCGCGGGACACTGAAGCTTTCTTT.

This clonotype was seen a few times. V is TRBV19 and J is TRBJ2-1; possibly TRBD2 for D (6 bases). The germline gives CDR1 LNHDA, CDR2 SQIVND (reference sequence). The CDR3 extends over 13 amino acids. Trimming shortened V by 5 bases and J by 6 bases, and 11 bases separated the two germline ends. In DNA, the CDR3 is TGTGCCAGTAGTTACGGAGGGGTCAATGAGCAGTTCTTC. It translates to CASSYGGVNEQFF. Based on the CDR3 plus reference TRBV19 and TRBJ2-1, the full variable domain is DGGITQSPKYLFRKEGQNVTLSCEQNLNHDAMYWYRQDPGQGLRLIYYSQIVNDFQKGDIAEGYSVSREKKESFPLTVTSAQKNPTAFYLCASSYGGVNEQFFGPGTRLTVL.

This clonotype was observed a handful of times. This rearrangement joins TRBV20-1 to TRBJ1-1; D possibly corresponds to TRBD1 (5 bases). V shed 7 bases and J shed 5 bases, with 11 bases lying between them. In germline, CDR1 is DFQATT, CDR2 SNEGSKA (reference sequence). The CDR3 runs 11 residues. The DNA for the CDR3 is TGCAGTGTCAGCAGGGAAACTGAAGCTTTCTTT. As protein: CSVSRETEAFF.

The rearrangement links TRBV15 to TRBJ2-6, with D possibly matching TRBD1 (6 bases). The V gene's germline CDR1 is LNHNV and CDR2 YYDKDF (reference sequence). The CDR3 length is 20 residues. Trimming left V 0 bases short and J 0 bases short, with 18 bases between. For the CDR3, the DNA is TGTGCCACCAGCAGAGATCGTAGGACAGACCCTAGCTCTGGGGCCAACGTCCTGACTTTC. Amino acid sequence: CATSRDRRTDPSSGANVLTF.

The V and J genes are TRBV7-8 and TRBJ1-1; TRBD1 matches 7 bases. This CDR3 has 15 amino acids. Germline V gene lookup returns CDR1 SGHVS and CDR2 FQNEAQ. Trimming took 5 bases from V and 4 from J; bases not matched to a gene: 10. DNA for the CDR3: TGTGCCAGCAGCCTCACACAGGGGTTTGGCACTGAAGCTTTCTTT. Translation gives CASSLTQGFGTEAFF.